These T cell receptor beta chains were read from a single sample in a study of shared clonotypes between healthy human individuals. Profiled with immunoSEQ multiplex PCR; TCRdb holds only in-frame clones, not every one. The profile shows approximately 330,000 clones, roughly 80% of them singletons. The sequenced sample consisted of memory CD4+ T cells sorted from blood. These receptor sequences come from a man aged 25-45 years in good health. Both conserved end residues are part of each CDR3. Each record gives: D gene, V gene, CDR3 protein. A D gene is named only where the DNA matches it firmly.

- | TRBV18 | CASSPESARGGYGYTF
TRBD1 | TRBV6-5 | CASSWTGVDQPQHF
TRBD1 | TRBV11-2 | CASRLTDRVSYEQYF
TRBD2 | TRBV4-2 | CASSQAQFIAGDHNEQFF
- | TRBV4-3 | CASSQDIESYEQYF
- | TRBV7-8 | CASSLPGMAVYEQYF
TRBD1 | TRBV29-1 | CSVELTGGGGTQYF
TRBD2 | TRBV18 | CASSPAGGPYEQYF
- | TRBV4-1 | CASSQPTENTEAFF
- | TRBV30 | CAWSPPDFYEQYF
- | TRBV5-1 | CASSLDPGQGNTIYF
- | TRBV11-2 | CASSLSDGRIQHF
- | TRBV19 | CASSRILGTSGNTIYF
- | TRBV6-5 | CASSYSPGISNTEAFF
- | TRBV30 | CALTGRESSYEQYF
- | TRBV27 | CASKLISRGWGTEAFF
- | TRBV6-1 | CASRLGGRNNEAFF
- | TRBV9 | CASSVAGQETQYF
- | TRBV27 | CASSSQGRTEAFF